Detailed here is one TCR beta chain. V dropped 2 bases and J dropped 5 bases, with 15 bases sitting between them. The CDR3 runs 15 residues. The V gene's germline CDR1 is MRHNA and CDR2 SNTAGT. These data come from a study of Tregs in tolerant kidney transplant recipients. Unstimulated regulatory T cells (CD4+CD25+CD127-), CD4+CD25- non-regulatory cells, CD4 and CD8 cells were FACS-sorted from thawed PBMCs. Only in-frame clones appear in the TCRdb table, and some are missing; sequencing was by immunoSEQ multiplex PCR. This sample yields 80,000 to 90,000 clones, of which around nine tenths are seen a single time; roughly 4.3% belongs to the top ten.

Input material: CD8+ T cells from blood. The sequence came from a human donor in good health. The chain combines TRBV6-4 with TRBJ1-2; D is ambiguous. The CDR3 sequence: CASSDIPGAGYGYTF. Here the CDR3 DNA reads TGTGCCAGCAGTGACATCCCGGGCGCCGGGTATGGCTACACCTTC.